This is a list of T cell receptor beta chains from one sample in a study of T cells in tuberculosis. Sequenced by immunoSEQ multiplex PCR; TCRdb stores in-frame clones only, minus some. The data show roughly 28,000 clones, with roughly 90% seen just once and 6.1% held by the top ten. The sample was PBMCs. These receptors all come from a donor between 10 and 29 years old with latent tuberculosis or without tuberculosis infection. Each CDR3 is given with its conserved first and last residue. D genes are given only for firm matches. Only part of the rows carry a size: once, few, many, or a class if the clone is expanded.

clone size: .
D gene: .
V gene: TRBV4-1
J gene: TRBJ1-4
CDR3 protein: CASSPQGTNEKLFF
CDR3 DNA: TGCGCCAGCAGCCCGCAGGGGACAAATGAAAAACTGTTTTTT

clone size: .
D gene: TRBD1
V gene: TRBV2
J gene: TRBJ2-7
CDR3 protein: CASKTGAEYEQYF
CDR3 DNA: TGTGCCAGCAAGACAGGGGCAGAGTACGAGCAGTACTTC

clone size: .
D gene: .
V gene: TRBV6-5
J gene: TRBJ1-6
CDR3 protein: CASGTPNSPLHF
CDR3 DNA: TGTGCCAGTGGGACACCTAATTCACCCCTCCACTTT

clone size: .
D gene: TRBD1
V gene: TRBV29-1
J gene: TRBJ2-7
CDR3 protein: CSVAGTGGLYEQYF
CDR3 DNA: TGCAGCGTTGCGGGGACAGGGGGCTTGTACGAGCAGTACTTC

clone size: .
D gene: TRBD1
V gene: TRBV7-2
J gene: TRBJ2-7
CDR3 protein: CASSSRQGSPYEQYF
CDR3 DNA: TGTGCCAGCAGCTCGAGACAGGGAAGTCCCTACGAGCAGTACTTC

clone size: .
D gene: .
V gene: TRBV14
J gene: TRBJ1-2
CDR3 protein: CASSQQPWAGYTF
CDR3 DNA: TGTGCCAGCAGCCAACAACCGTGGGCCGGCTACACCTTC

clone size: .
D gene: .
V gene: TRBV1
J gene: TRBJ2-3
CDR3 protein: CTSSQDRCGQTDTQYF
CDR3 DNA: TGCACCAGCAGCCAAGACCGGTGCGGCCAGACAGATACGCAGTATTTT

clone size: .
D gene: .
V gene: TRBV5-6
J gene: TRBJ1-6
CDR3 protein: CASSLVRRNNSPLHF
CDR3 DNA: TGTGCCAGCAGCTTGGTCCGGAGAAATAATTCACCCCTCCACTTT

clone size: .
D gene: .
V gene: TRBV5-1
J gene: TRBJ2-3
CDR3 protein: CASSPGGGGWDTQYF
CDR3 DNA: TGCGCCAGCAGCCCCGGTGGGGGAGGCTGGGATACGCAGTATTTT

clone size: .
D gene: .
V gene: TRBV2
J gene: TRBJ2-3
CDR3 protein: CASRGVPIGTDTQYF
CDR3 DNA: TGTGCCAGCAGGGGCGTCCCGATAGGCACAGATACGCAGTATTTT

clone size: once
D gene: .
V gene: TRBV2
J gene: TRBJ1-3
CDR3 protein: CASSEVTGSNTIYF
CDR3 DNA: TGTGCCAGCAGTGAAGTGACCGGGAGCAACACCATATATTTT

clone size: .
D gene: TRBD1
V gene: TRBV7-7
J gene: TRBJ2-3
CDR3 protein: CASSTGQGITDTQYF
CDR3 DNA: TGTGCCAGCAGCACGGGACAGGGAATCACAGATACGCAGTATTTT

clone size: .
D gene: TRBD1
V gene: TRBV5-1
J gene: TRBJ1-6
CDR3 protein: CASSLADRGQSPLHF
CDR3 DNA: TGCGCCAGCAGCTTGGCCGACAGGGGGCAGTCACCCCTCCACTTT

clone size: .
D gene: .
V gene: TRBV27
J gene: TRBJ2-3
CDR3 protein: CASSLGGGVPDTQYF
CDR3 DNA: TGTGCCAGCAGCTTAGGTGGAGGGGTTCCAGATACGCAGTATTTT

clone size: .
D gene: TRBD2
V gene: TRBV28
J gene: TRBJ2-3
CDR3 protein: CASSSTSGGDTDTQYF
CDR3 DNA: TGTGCCAGCAGTTCGACTAGCGGGGGAGACACAGATACGCAGTATTTT

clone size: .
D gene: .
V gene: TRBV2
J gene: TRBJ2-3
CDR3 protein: CASSEVGEGTDTQYF
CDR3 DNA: TGTGCCAGCAGTGAAGTTGGAGAGGGCACAGATACGCAGTATTTT

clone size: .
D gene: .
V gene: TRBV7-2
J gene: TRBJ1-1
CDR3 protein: CASSLAAGGGNTEAFF
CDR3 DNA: TGTGCCAGCAGCTTAGCGGCGGGCGGGGGGAACACTGAAGCTTTCTTT

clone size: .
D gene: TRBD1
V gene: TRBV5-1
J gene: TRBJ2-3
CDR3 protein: CASSIDRVIDTQYF
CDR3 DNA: TGCGCCAGCAGCATCGACAGGGTGATAGATACGCAGTATTTT

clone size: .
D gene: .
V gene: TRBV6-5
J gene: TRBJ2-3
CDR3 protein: CASSYGGVSTDTQYF
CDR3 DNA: TGTGCCAGCAGTTATGGAGGGGTTAGCACAGATACGCAGTATTTT

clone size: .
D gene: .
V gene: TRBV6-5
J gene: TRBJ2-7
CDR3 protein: CASTEEAGQYF
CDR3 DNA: TGTGCCAGCACGGAGGAGGCCGGGCAGTACTTC

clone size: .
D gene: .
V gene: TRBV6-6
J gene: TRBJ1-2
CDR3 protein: CASSLARTNYGYTF
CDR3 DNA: TGTGCCAGCAGCCTCGCCCGGACAAACTATGGCTACACCTTC

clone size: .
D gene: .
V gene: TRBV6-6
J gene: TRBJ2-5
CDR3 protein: CASAEGVEQGVTQYF
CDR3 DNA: TGTGCCAGCGCGGAGGGGGTCGAGCAGGGGGTGACCCAGTACTTC

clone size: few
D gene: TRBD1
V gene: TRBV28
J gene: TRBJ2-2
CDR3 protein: CASSAGTVRGHTGELFF
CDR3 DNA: TGTGCCAGCAGCGCCGGGACAGTCAGAGGTCACACCGGGGAGCTGTTTTTT

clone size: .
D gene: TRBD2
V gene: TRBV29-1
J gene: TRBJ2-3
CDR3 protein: CSVKGLAGGPSSTDTQYF
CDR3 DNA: TGCAGCGTTAAGGGACTAGCGGGTGGGCCGTCTAGCACAGATACGCAGTATTTT

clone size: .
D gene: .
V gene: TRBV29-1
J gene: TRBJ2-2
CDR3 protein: CSADNRAGELFF
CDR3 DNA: TGCAGCGCCGATAACAGGGCCGGGGAGCTGTTTTTT

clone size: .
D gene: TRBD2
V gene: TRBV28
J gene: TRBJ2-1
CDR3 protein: CASSGNRGGVYNEQFF
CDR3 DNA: TGTGCCAGCAGTGGCAACCGCGGGGGGGTCTACAATGAGCAGTTCTTC

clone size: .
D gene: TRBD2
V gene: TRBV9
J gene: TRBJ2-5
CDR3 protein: CASSVGTIRETQYF
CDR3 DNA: TGTGCCAGCAGCGTCGGGACTATTCGGGAGACCCAGTACTTC

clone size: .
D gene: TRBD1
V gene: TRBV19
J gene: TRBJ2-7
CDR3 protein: CASRSDRAEEQYF
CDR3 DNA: TGTGCCAGTAGATCCGACAGGGCAGAAGAGCAGTACTTC

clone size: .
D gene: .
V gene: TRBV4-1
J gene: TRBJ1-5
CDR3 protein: CASSQDPGSRKPQHF
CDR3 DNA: TGCGCCAGCAGCCAAGATCCTGGGAGTAGAAAGCCCCAGCATTTT

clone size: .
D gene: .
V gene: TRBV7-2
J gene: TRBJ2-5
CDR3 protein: CASSLRPTRVTETQYF
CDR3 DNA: TGTGCCAGCAGCTTGCGTCCGACCAGGGTCACAGAGACCCAGTACTTC

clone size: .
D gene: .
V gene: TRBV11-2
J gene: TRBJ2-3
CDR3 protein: CASSLVGRGILTDTQYF
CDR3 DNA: TGTGCCAGCAGCTTAGTCGGTCGGGGGATACTCACAGATACGCAGTATTTT

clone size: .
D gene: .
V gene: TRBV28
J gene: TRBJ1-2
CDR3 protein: CASRKQGYGYTF
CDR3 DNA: TGTGCCAGCAGGAAACAGGGTTATGGCTACACCTTC

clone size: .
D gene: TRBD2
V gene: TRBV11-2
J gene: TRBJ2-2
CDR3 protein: CASSLVPGGRTGELFF
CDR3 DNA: TGTGCCAGCAGCTTAGTCCCGGGGGGAAGAACCGGGGAGCTGTTTTTT

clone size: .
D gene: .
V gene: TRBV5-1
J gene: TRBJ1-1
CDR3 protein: CASSLAPGNTEAFF
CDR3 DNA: TGCGCCAGCAGCTTGGCTCCAGGGAACACTGAAGCTTTCTTT

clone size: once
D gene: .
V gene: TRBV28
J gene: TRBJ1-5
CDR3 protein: CASSFGRSNQPQHF
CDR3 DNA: TGTGCCAGCAGTTTCGGGAGAAGCAATCAGCCCCAGCATTTT

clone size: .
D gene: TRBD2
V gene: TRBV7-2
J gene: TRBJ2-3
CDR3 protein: CASSLVSGGRTDTQYF
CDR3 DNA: TGTGCCAGCAGCTTAGTTAGCGGGGGACGCACAGATACGCAGTATTTT

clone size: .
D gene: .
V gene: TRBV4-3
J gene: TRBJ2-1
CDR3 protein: CASSPDGLNEQFF
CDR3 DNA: TGCGCCAGCAGCCCGGACGGACTAAATGAGCAGTTCTTC

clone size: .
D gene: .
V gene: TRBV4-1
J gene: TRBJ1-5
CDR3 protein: CASSQEPVYSNQPQHF
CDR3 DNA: TGCGCCAGCAGCCAAGAGCCAGTATATAGCAATCAGCCCCAGCATTTT

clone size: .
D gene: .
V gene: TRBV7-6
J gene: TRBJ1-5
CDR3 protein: CASSQESPGHRFSNQPQHF
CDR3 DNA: TGTGCCAGCAGCCAGGAATCTCCGGGACACCGATTTAGCAATCAGCCCCAGCATTTT

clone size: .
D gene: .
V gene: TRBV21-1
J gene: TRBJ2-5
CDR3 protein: CASSKALYKRETQYF
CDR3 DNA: TGTGCCAGCAGCAAAGCGCTTTATAAGCGGGAGACCCAGTACTTC

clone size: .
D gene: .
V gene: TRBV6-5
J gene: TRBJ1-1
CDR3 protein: CASSPIGQSTEAFF
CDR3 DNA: TGTGCCAGCAGCCCAATCGGACAGAGCACTGAAGCTTTCTTT

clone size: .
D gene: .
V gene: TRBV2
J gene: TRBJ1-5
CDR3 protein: CASSGGRVSNQPQHF
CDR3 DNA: TGTGCCAGCAGTGGGGGGAGGGTTAGCAATCAGCCCCAGCATTTT

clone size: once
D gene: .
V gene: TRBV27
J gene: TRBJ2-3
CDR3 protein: CASSPHTDTQYF
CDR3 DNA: TGTGCCAGCAGTCCCCACACAGATACGCAGTATTTT

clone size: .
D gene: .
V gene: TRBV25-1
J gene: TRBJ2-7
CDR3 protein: CASSDVMGSSYEQYF
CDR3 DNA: TGTGCCAGCAGTGACGTTATGGGCAGTTCCTACGAGCAGTACTTC

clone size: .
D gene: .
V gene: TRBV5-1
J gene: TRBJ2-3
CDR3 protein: CASSFGRGSDTQYF
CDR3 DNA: TGCGCCAGCAGCTTCGGCAGGGGATCCGATACGCAGTATTTT

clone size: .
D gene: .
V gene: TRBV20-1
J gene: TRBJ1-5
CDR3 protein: CSDRAHQPQHF
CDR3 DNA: TGCAGTGACAGGGCCCATCAGCCCCAGCATTTT

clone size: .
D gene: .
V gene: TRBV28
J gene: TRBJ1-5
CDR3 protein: CASSLKGAARPNQPQHF
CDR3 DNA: TGTGCCAGCAGTTTGAAAGGAGCCGCTCGACCCAATCAGCCCCAGCATTTT

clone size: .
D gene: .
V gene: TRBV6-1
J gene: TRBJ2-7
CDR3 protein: CASSASLTYEQYF
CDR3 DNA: TGTGCCAGCAGTGCTTCTTTAACCTACGAGCAGTACTTC

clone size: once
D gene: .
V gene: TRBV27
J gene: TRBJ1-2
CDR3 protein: CASSRQYGANYGYTF
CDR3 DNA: TGTGCCAGCAGCCGACAATACGGGGCTAACTATGGCTACACCTTC

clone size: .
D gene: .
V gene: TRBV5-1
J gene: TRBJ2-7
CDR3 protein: CASSLAAGNTYEQYF
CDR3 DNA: TGCGCCAGCAGCTTGGCCGCGGGGAACACCTACGAGCAGTACTTC

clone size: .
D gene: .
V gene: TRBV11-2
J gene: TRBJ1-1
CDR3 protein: CASSLGTGWGTEAFF
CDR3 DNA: TGTGCCAGCAGCTTAGGCACAGGGTGGGGGACTGAAGCTTTCTTT

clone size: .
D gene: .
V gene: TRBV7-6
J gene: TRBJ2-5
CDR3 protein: CASSLAPGSEGTQYF
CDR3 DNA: TGTGCCAGCAGCTTAGCGCCAGGTAGCGAGGGGACCCAGTACTTC

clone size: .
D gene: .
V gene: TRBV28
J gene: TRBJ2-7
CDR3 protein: CASSLGGDGLGYEQYF
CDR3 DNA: TGTGCCAGCAGTTTGGGGGGAGATGGACTGGGATACGAGCAGTACTTC

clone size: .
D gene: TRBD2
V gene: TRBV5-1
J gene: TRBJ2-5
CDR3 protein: CASTHSGPHQETQYF
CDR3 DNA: TGCGCCAGCACCCATAGCGGGCCACACCAAGAGACCCAGTACTTC

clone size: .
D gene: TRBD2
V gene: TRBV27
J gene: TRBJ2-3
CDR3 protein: CASSLLGGAGMTDTQYF
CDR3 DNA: TGTGCCAGCAGTTTATTGGGAGGAGCGGGGATGACAGATACGCAGTATTTT

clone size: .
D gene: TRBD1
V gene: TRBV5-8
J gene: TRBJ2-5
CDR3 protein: CASSAATGGRETQYF
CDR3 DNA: TGTGCCAGCAGCGCCGCGACAGGGGGCCGGGAGACCCAGTACTTC

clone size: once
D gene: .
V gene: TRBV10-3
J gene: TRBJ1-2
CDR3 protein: CAISEGRPGYTF
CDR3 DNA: TGTGCCATCAGTGAGGGGAGGCCAGGCTACACCTTC

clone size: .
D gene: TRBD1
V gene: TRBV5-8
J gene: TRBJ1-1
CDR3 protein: CASSLRTGFVSEAFF
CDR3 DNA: TGTGCCAGCAGCTTAAGGACAGGGTTTGTGTCTGAAGCTTTCTTT